This T cell receptor beta chain derives from a study of cytomegalovirus exposure and HLA in healthy donors. Overall study findings and caveats: Most TCR sequences were uncommon, yet certain public TCRs appeared in many donors.

The PCR contained 60 Vbeta and 13 Jbeta primers. TCRdb's table, derived via immunoSEQ multiplex PCR, lists solely in-frame clones and lacks some. The data contain about 170,000 clones, more than 80% of them singletons. The germline gives CDR1 MNHNS, CDR2 SASEGT. Trimming took 5 bases from V and 5 from J; bases not matched to a gene: 3. The length of the CDR3 is 13 residues. Of note for this clone: Its antigen remains unidentified.

The J gene is TRBJ1-1, the V gene TRBV6-1; 9 nucleotides align to TRBD1. This clonotype was obtained from a woman aged 18-29 years in good health and CMV-seronegative. Sequenced material: PBMCs. The CDR3 region has the DNA TGTGCCAGCAGTTCACAGGGGGCTACTGAAGCTTTCTTT. It encodes CASSSQGATEAFF.